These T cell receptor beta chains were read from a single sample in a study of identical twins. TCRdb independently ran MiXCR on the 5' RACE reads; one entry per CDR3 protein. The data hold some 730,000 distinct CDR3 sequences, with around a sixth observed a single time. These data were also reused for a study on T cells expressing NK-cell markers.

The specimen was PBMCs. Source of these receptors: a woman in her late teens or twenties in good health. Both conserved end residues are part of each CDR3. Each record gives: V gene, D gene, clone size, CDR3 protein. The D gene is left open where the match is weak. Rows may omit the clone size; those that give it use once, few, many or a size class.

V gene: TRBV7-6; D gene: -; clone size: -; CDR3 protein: CASSTGTSNTGELFF
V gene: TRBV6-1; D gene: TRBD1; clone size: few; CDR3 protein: CASSKTLGTGPSPLHF
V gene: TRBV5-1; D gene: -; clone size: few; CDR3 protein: CASSLALRGLTYEQYF
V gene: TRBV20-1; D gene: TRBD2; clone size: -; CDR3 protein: CSAGSGIVYNEQFF
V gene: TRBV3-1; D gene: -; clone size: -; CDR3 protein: CASSQGRGNEQFF
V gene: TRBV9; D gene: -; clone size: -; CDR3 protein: CASSVSDTHYGYTF
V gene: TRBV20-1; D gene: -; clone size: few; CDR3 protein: CSARTATQETQYF
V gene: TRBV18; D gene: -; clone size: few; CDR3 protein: CASSPEYYNEQFF
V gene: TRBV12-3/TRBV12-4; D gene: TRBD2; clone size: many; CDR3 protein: CASKQGLAGNEQFF
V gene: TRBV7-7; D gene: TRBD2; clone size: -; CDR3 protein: CASSLDGGGEQFF